Each of the 32 T cell receptor beta chains below was sequenced from the same sample in a study of T cell responses to AZD1222 COVID-19 vaccine. The method was immunoSEQ multiplex PCR; TCRdb's version includes in-frame clones alone and lacks a portion of them. This table has 150,000 to 200,000 clones, nearly 95% appearing once. The sample in question was peripheral blood, obtained on day 0 of AZD1222 vaccination. The receptor set was obtained from an adult in good health.

Worth noting for this clone: Other nucleotide sequences from this sample produce the same CDR3. The J gene is TRBJ1-4, the V gene TRBV5-1, with no clear D. V was shortened by 0 bases and J by 1 base, with 4 bases between the two germline ends. Germline values: CDR1 SGHRS, CDR2 YFSETQ. The CDR3 contains 14 residues. CDR3 residues: CASSLAGTNEKLFF. The CDR3, as DNA: TGCGCCAGCAGCTTGGCTGGAACTAATGAAAAACTGTTTTTT.

The rearrangement uses TRBV4-1 and TRBJ2-7; D uncertain. CDR1 and CDR2 from the germline V gene are MGHRA and YSYEKL. V was trimmed by 1 base and J by 7 bases, leaving 14 bases between them. The CDR3 contains 14 residues. In DNA, the CDR3 is TGCGCCAGCAGCCAAGTTCGTGACTCGTGGGAGCAGTACTTC. It is translated as CASSQVRDSWEQYF.

The rearrangement uses TRBV9 and TRBJ1-1, with a weak D call TRBD1 (5 bases). Per germline, CDR1 SGDLS and CDR2 YYNGEE. The V end lost 0 bases, the J end lost 6 bases, and 18 bases lay between the germline ends. The length of the CDR3 is 16 residues. CDR3 nucleotides: TGTGCCAGCAGCGTAGAAGTTACAGGAACCCATCCTGAAGCTTTCTTT. It encodes CASSVEVTGTHPEAFF.

The CDR3 DNA reads as TGTGCCAGCAGCCCAAGGGGGGCTAGCGGGGGCCACGGGGATGAGCAGTTCTTC. Translated, it gives CASSPRGASGGHGDEQFF. This chain connects TRBV11-2 to TRBJ2-1; 10 nucleotides align to TRBD2. There are 18 residues in the CDR3. Trimming took 5 bases from V and 8 from J; bases not matched to a gene: 18. CDR1 is SGHAT, CDR2 FQNNGV, per germline.

CDR3: CSASNWPAREKLFF. The CDR3 DNA is TGCAGTGCTAGTAACTGGCCCGCACGGGAAAAACTGTTTTTT. The chain combines TRBV20-1 with TRBJ1-4; D ambiguous. CDR3 length: 14 residues. Germline CDR1 and CDR2: DFQATT and SNEGSKA (reference sequence). V was cut by 3 bases and J by 8 bases, with 16 bases left in between.

This chain connects TRBV29-1 to TRBJ2-5; 8 bases fit TRBD2. V was clipped by 2 bases and J by 2 bases; unmatched bases: 4. Germline CDR1 SQVTM, CDR2 ANQGSEA. This CDR3 has 14 amino acids. CDR3 residues: CSVESGGRQETQYF. CDR3 bases: TGCAGCGTTGAAAGCGGGGGCCGACAAGAGACCCAGTACTTC.

The V gene is TRBV6-5, the J gene TRBJ1-1; tentatively, D is TRBD1 (6 bases). Trimming stripped 5 bases from V and 8 bases from J, with 9 bases between. Germline values: CDR1 MNHEY, CDR2 SVGAGI. This CDR3 has 11 amino acids. CDR3 amino acids: CASSRTVEAFF. CDR3 coding DNA: TGTGCCAGCAGTAGGACAGTGGAAGCTTTCTTT.

The rearrangement joins TRBV19 to TRBJ2-2; 8 bases agree with TRBD2. After removal of 10 bases from V and 0 bases from J, the junction contained 13 bases not matched to a gene. This CDR3 region has 17 residues. Germline V gene sequence: CDR1 LNHDA, CDR2 SQIVND (reference sequence). In DNA form, the CDR3 reads TGTGCCACCACCGATATTACTAGCGGAGCGAACACCGGGGAGCTGTTTTTT. Its protein is CATTDITSGANTGELFF.

J is TRBJ2-2 and V is TRBV9, with no clear D. Trimming took 4 bases from V and 4 from J, leaving 8 bases between them. Germline-derived CDR1 and CDR2 are SGDLS and YYNGEE. The CDR3 consists of 13 residues. CDR3: CASSLPVTGELFF. The CDR3 region has the DNA TGTGCCAGCAGCTTACCGGTCACCGGGGAGCTGTTTTTT.

The CDR3 loop is CASSLARTSTNEKLFF. CDR3 in DNA: TGTGCCAGCAGCTTAGCGAGGACCTCGACTAATGAAAAACTGTTTTTT. V usage is TRBV7-2 and J usage is TRBJ1-4; D not certain. Germline values: CDR1 SGHTA, CDR2 FQGNSA. V was pared by 0 bases and J by 2 bases, with 10 bases between. The CDR3 has 16 residues.

CDR3 bases: TGTGCCAGCAGCTTAAAGGGGGTTAATGAAAAACTGTTTTTT. Protein sequence: CASSLKGVNEKLFF. The genes are TRBV7-9 and TRBJ1-4, with a possible D match to TRBD1 (6 bases). Germline V gives CDR1 SEHNR, CDR2 FQNEAQ (reference sequence). V lost 2 bases to trimming and J lost 4 bases, with 8 bases between them. CDR3 length: 14 amino acids.

This chain's CDR3 is CASSSLAGGPYNEQFF. The CDR3 nucleotides are TGTGCCAGCAGCTCTCTAGCGGGAGGGCCCTACAATGAGCAGTTCTTC. The rearrangement uses TRBV11-3 and TRBJ2-1; 12 bases agree with TRBD2. The CDR3 loop spans 16 amino acids. Germline CDR1 SGHNT, CDR2 YENEEA. After removal of 4 bases from V and 2 bases from J, the junction contained 3 bases not matched to a gene.

The chain is built from TRBV13 and TRBJ2-3; 9 bases match TRBD2. This CDR3 has 17 residues. The V gene end was trimmed by 3 bases and the J gene end by 0 bases; junction bases not matched to a gene: 7. CDR1 and CDR2 (germline): PRHDT, FYEKMQ (reference sequence). CDR3 residues: CASSLSGGPTSTDTQYF. CDR3 DNA: TGTGCCAGCAGCTTGAGCGGGGGGCCTACTAGCACAGATACGCAGTATTTT.

The rearrangement links TRBV7-3 to TRBJ2-1, with 7 bases matching TRBD2. Germline V CDR1 and CDR2: SGHTA, FQGTGA. This CDR3 is 17 amino acids long. J lost 2 bases, V lost 1 base, and 8 bases had no gene match. In DNA, the CDR3 is TGTGCCAGCAGCTTAATTGGGGGGACTACAACCTACAATGAGCAGTTCTTC. Protein sequence: CASSLIGGTTTYNEQFF.

CDR3 sequence: CASRIHQRGGCYNEQFF. The CDR3 region has the DNA TGTGCAAGTCGGATACACCAGCGGGGGGGCTGTTACAATGAGCAGTTCTTC. The rearrangement links TRBV12-2 to TRBJ2-1; the table's D gene call, TRBD2, was not cross checked with the DNA. TRBV12-2 is annotated as a pseudogene. This CDR3 is built from 17 residues.

The rearrangement uses TRBV28 and TRBJ1-5, with 8 bases lining up with TRBD1. The CDR3 is made up of 18 amino acids. The J segment lost 1 base and the V segment lost 2 bases, leaving 10 bases of the junction unmatched. Per germline, CDR1 MDHEN and CDR2 SYDVKM. CDR3 in DNA: TGTGCCAGCAGTTTAAGTTGGTCGGGACAGGTGAGCAATCAGCCCCAGCATTTT. Translated, it gives CASSLSWSGQVSNQPQHF. Using reference TRBV28 and TRBJ1-5 for the parts outside the CDR3, the full variable domain is DVKVTQSSRYLVKRTGEKVFLECVQDMDHENMFWYRQDPGLGLRLIYFSYDVKMKEKGDIPEGYSVSREKKERFSLILESASTNQTSMYLCASSLSWSGQVSNQPQHFGDGTRLSIL.

The chain has TRBV9 and TRBJ2-3, with 10 bases fitting TRBD2. Germline CDR1 reads SGDLS; CDR2 reads YYNGEE. Unmatched junction bases numbered 7, after V lost 4 bases and J lost 2 bases. The CDR3 is made up of 16 amino acids. The CDR3 here is CASSTGTSDYTDTQYF. The CDR3 coding sequence is TGTGCCAGCAGCACCGGGACTAGCGATTACACAGATACGCAGTATTTT.

The chain employs TRBV6-5 and TRBJ2-3; 10 bases agree with TRBD1. The CDR3 is 15 amino acids. Trimming removed 4 bases from V and 2 bases from J; junction bases left unmatched: 3. Looked up from germline, CDR1 is MNHEY and CDR2 is SVGAGI. CDR3 loop: CASSSGTGVTDTQYF. The CDR3 nucleotides read TGTGCCAGCAGTTCCGGGACAGGGGTCACAGATACGCAGTATTTT.

The V and J genes are TRBV24-1 and TRBJ2-1, with 9 bases that match TRBD2. The trim removed 1 base at V and 9 bases at J, leaving 9 bases unmatched. CDR1 and CDR2 from the germline V gene are KGHDR and SFDVKD. The CDR3 is 16 residues long. The CDR3 bases are TGTGCCACCAGTGATTTTGGCACGAGCGGGAGGTTTGAGCAGTTCTTC. It codes for CATSDFGTSGRFEQFF.

The rearrangement links TRBV6-5 to TRBJ1-2, with 8 bases fitting TRBD1. The germline V gene encodes CDR1 MNHEY and CDR2 SVGAGI. Trimming took 7 bases from V and 1 from J; bases not matched to a gene: 8. This CDR3 has 15 amino acids. CDR3 nucleotides: TGTGCCAGCACCCTTGGGACAGGATATAACTATGGCTACACCTTC. Residues: CASTLGTGYNYGYTF.

The gene calls are TRBV3-1 (or the pseudogene TRBV3-2) and TRBJ2-5; tentatively, D is TRBD1 (5 bases). The V and J ends lost 0 bases and 7 bases respectively, with 12 bases between them. The CDR3 consists of 14 residues. Germline V lookup: CDR1 LGHDT, CDR2 YNNKEL (reference sequence). CDR3: CASSQDAGPGTQYF. The CDR3 DNA is TGTGCCAGCAGCCAAGATGCAGGGCCAGGGACCCAGTACTTC.

This clone appeared a single time. V usage is TRBV6-6 and J usage is TRBJ1-1; D may be TRBD1 (5 bases). The V gene lost 5 bases and the J gene lost 0 bases, with 19 bases spanning the gap. The CDR3 runs to 17 residues. Germline CDR1 reads MNHNY; CDR2 reads SVGAGI (reference sequence). The DNA for the CDR3 is TGTGCCAGCAGTCCTAATCATTTTGACAGCGTGAACACTGAAGCTTTCTTT. Residues: CASSPNHFDSVNTEAFF.

J is TRBJ2-1 and V is TRBV7-3, with 11 nucleotides matching TRBD2. CDR1 SGHTA and CDR2 FQGTGA come from the germline V gene. The CDR3 has 16 residues. J lost 8 bases, V lost 5 bases, and 11 bases had no gene match. The CDR3 nucleotides are TGTGCCAGCAGCGAGGGACTAGCGGCAGTTTTAGATGAGCAGTTCTTC. Translation gives CASSEGLAAVLDEQFF.

This sequence joins TRBV7-3 and TRBJ2-7; TRBD1 agrees at 8 bases. CDR1 is SGHTA, CDR2 FQGTGA, per germline. The CDR3 contains 16 residues. After removal of 4 bases from V and 2 bases from J, the junction contained 10 bases not matched to a gene. CDR3 protein: CASSSPSGTGPYEQYF. The CDR3 DNA reads TGTGCCAGCAGCTCACCATCCGGGACAGGTCCCTACGAGCAGTACTTC.

J is TRBJ1-6 and V is TRBV19; D uncertain. The CDR3 length is 13 residues. Trimming took off 5 bases at V and 9 bases at J, with 11 bases between the two ends. The germline CDR1 and CDR2 sequences are LNHDA and SQIVND (reference sequence). The CDR3, as DNA: TGTGCCAGTAGTTCGGTTGGTACTTCACCCCTCCACTTT. This codes for CASSSVGTSPLHF.

The chain recombines TRBV9 with TRBJ2-2; 8 nucleotides match TRBD1. V was clipped by 3 bases and J by 1 base; unmatched bases: 2. The CDR3 covers 15 residues. CDR1 is SGDLS and CDR2 is YYNGEE in the germline V gene. The CDR3 DNA follows: TGTGCCAGCAGCGGCGGACAGGGGAACACCGGGGAGCTGTTTTTT. This encodes CASSGGQGNTGELFF.

CDR3 sequence reads: CASSSTGTHGMGQYF. In nucleotides, the CDR3 is TGTGCCAGCAGCTCAACCGGGACTCACGGAATGGGCCAGTACTTC. The rearrangement uses TRBV7-2 and TRBJ2-5; D possibly corresponds to TRBD2 (6 bases). CDR3 size: 15 residues. Per germline, CDR1 SGHTA and CDR2 FQGNSA. V was pared by 4 bases and J by 10 bases, with 22 bases between.

The rearrangement joins TRBV5-4 to TRBJ1-2; maybe TRBD1 (5 bases). The CDR3 length is 15 residues. Trimming left V 5 bases short and J 3 bases short, with 17 bases between. CDR1 is SGHNT, CDR2 YYREEE, per germline (reference sequence). CDR3 residues: CASRHERGNHYGYTF. CDR3 DNA sequence: TGTGCCAGCAGGCACGAGAGGGGCAACCACTATGGCTACACCTTC.

V usage is TRBV2 and J usage is TRBJ2-1; D possibly corresponds to TRBD2 (5 bases). The length of the CDR3 is 12 residues. V was clipped by 6 bases and J by 12 bases, with 15 bases between them. Germline V gene lookup returns CDR1 SNHLY and CDR2 FYNNEI. The CDR3 protein is CASSSMEVRQFF. CDR3 DNA: TGTGCCAGCAGCTCCATGGAGGTGCGGCAGTTCTTC.

This chain connects TRBV6-4 to TRBJ1-1; TRBD1 aligns across 8 bases. V dropped 9 bases and J dropped 3; count of bases not matched to a gene: 6. CDR1 and CDR2 (germline): MRHNA, SNTAGT. This CDR3 is 13 amino acids long. The CDR3 coding sequence is TGTGCCAGATTGACAGGGGTCGACACTGAAGCTTTCTTT. It yields the protein CARLTGVDTEAFF.

The chain employs TRBV7-9 and TRBJ1-6; D not certain. V gave up 1 base and J gave up 14 bases, with 18 bases separating them. Germline values: CDR1 SEHNR, CDR2 FQNEAQ (reference sequence). This CDR3 spans 15 amino acids. CDR3: CASSLGSVYGSTLHF. CDR3 sequence (DNA): TGTGCCAGCAGCTTAGGTTCAGTTTATGGGTCGACCCTCCACTTT.

The chain recombines TRBV4-2 with TRBJ2-2, with 7 bases that match TRBD1. With 3 bases clipped from V and 0 bases from J, the junction kept 4 bases outside the gene matches. This CDR3 has 16 residues. Germline lookup yields CDR1 LGHNA and CDR2 YNFKEQ. Here the CDR3 reads CASSQTGTANTGELFF. The CDR3 DNA is TGTGCCAGCAGCCAGACCGGGACAGCGAACACCGGGGAGCTGTTTTTT.